The present entry profiles one T cell receptor (beta chain) with its context. The antigen this receptor binds is unknown. The sample holds no much larger clone one base away, and base qualities are not on file. Participants in the prospective study were aged roughly 18 to 90 years, lived in over 20 United States geographic areas, and enrolled through a virtual design. Cohort assignment in the prospective study relied on participant-reported clinical history from a screening survey and a study questionnaire. ImmuneRACE Cohort 3 recovered participants were defined by two consecutive negative NP/OP PCR tests, healthcare professional clearance, or symptom resolution. Each participant in the prospective study had whole blood, serum and a nasopharyngeal or oropharyngeal swab collected by mobile phlebotomists. Over a 2-month period, participants in the prospective study had the option of providing additional blood draws and questionnaires. Before DNA extraction, prospective study blood samples were shipped either frozen or at room temperature.

TCRbeta CDR3 regions were amplified from genomic DNA by means of the immunoSEQ Assay, a bias-controlled multiplex PCR. In the paper's pipeline: The number of nucleated cells in each sample was estimated from the amplification of reference gene primers within the assay. To quantify the absolute abundance of each unique TCRbeta CDR3 rearrangement, sequence reads were collapsed and filtered. For each sample, productive Simpson clonality was calculated as the square root of Simpson's diversity index over productive rearrangements. TCRdb's version of the immuneACCESS table is confined to in-frame rearrangements and falls short of the full clone set. An unresolved V gene accounts for under half of the shortfall where checked; the remainder is of unknown origin. That table furnishes V, J and clone size, whereas the DNA furnished D and trimming. The sample has roughly 250,000 clones on record, around 86% of them singletons. Roughly 1.6% of the sample lies in the top ten.

The source of the sample is a study of blood T cell repertoires in COVID-19 (dated by TCRdb to 2020 to 2021). Regarding the research as a whole: The collaborator samples originated in the United States, Italy and Spain and spanned the acute and convalescent phases of COVID-19. The samples were drawn from the first 160 participants of the ongoing ImmuneRACE study and from some 1,300 subjects provided by 6 global collaborators. The repertoires were released in a freely available public database meant as a resource for research on the immune response to SARS-CoV-2. A de-identified subject ID, COVID-19 status, age in years and sex were almost always included in the sample metadata. HLA class I and class II types, where available, came from metadata supplied by the sample provider rather than from assay-based typing. Deeply sampled blood TCRbeta repertoires from subjects exposed to, actively infected with, or recovered from COVID-19 were included in the dataset. The material from the prospective study consisted of cDNA or gDNA derived from T cells, B-cell-depleted T cells, or PBMCs.

CDR1 and CDR2 are drawn from the germline V gene: SGHRS, YFSETQ. The germline V and J ends show losses of 4 bases and 10 bases respectively, and no gene match explains 14 bases of the junction. From cysteine to phenylalanine, the CDR3 is 15 amino acids long. Here the CDR3 DNA is all that survives: 45 bases in frame from base 1. On the study overall, not on this receptor specifically: The quantity of clinical and demographic metadata differed by source and by participant and was supplied without curation.

The source is a woman between 45 and 65 years old who had recovered from COVID-19. This sequence uses TRBV5-1 and TRBJ2-1, with TRBD1 matching 7 junction bases. The specimen was PBMCs or T cells enriched from blood (not recorded which). This receptor has the CDR3 CASSRPGTAMWEQFF. The nucleotide sequence is given as TGCGCCAGCAGCAGACCCGGGACAGCAATGTGGGAGCAGTTCTTC. The variable domain in full, with residues beyond the CDR3 obtained from the reference TRBV5-1 and TRBJ2-1 genes, is KAGVTQTPRYLIKTRGQQVTLSCSPISGHRSVSWYQQTPGQGLQFLFEYFSETQRNKGNFPGRFSGRQFSNSRSEMNVSTLELGDSALYLCASSRPGTAMWEQFFGPGTRLTVL.